This TCR beta chain was retrieved from a study of blood T cell repertoires in COVID-19. Study details: The United States, Italy and Spain were the sources of the acute and convalescent COVID-19 samples. From T cells, B-cell-depleted T cells, or PBMCs came the material, which was cDNA or gDNA.

In the authors' methods: By means of reference gene primer amplification, nucleated cell counts were estimated. Sequencing used immunoSEQ multiplex PCR; TCRdb keeps in-frame clones, though not all of them. V, J and clone size reflect that table, while D and trimming were determined from the DNA. The repertoire holds around 310,000 clones, with about 88% as singletons. Per the germline V gene, CDR1 is SGHTA and CDR2 is FQGTGA. CDR3 length: 16 amino acids. Trimming took 0 bases from V and 0 from J, leaving 8 bases between them. This TCR derives from a woman between 55 and 75 years old with acute or convalescent COVID-19. The rearrangement joins TRBV7-3 to TRBJ2-2; possible D gene TRBD2, 6 bases. Material: peripheral blood. In DNA, the CDR3 is TGTGCCAGCAGCTTAACGAGGAGGGCGAACACCGGGGAGCTGTTTTTT. Translating it yields CASSLTRRANTGELFF.